The 28 T cell receptor beta chains reported below all come from one sample, sequenced in a study of shared clonotypes between healthy human individuals. This table comes from immunoSEQ multiplex PCR, and its TCRdb copy is limited to in-frame clones, with some not included. The data hold roughly 2.2 million clones, with approximately 90% observed a single time. Material: naive CD4+ T cells from PBMCs. Subset noted: CD45RA+ positively selected. All receptors come from a man aged 18 to 29 in good health. Some clones in this sample may be carry-over from other donors' samples.

Only a few counts were recorded for this clone. Other DNA sequences of this sample code for an identical CDR3. The chain couples TRBV7-2 to TRBJ1-1; D not certain. Germline V gene lookup returns CDR1 SGHTA and CDR2 FQGNSA. Trimming shortened V by 1 base and J by 1 base, and 4 bases separated the two germline ends. The CDR3 is 13 residues long. In DNA, the CDR3 is TGTGCCAGCAGCTTAGAGGGGAACACTGAAGCTTTCTTT. Encoded protein: CASSLEGNTEAFF.

The chain uses TRBV6-1 and TRBJ1-2; no definite D call. Germline V gene lookup returns CDR1 MNHNS and CDR2 SASEGT. The CDR3 contains 14 residues. The ends were cut back, 4 bases at V and 0 bases at J, with 9 bases in the middle. CDR3 DNA: TGTGCCAGCAGTGGCCCGGGGTCTAACTATGGCTACACCTTC. It is translated as CASSGPGSNYGYTF.

The chain is built from TRBV7-9 and TRBJ1-3; D is uncertain. Trimming left V 5 bases short and J 0 bases short, with 17 bases between. Germline assignment: CDR1 SEHNR and CDR2 FQNEAQ (reference sequence). The CDR3 extends over 17 amino acids. CDR3 loop: CASSPNWTARSGNTIYF. CDR3 coding DNA: TGTGCCAGCAGCCCCAATTGGACTGCTCGCTCTGGAAACACCATATATTTT. The complete variable domain, with remaining parts taken from reference TRBV7-9 and TRBJ1-3, reads DTGVSQNPRHKITKRGQNVTFRCDPISEHNRLYWYRQTLGQGPEFLTYFQNEAQLEKSRLLSDRFSAERPKGSFSTLEIQRTEQGDSAMYLCASSPNWTARSGNTIYFGEGSWLTVV.

The V call is TRBV2, the J call TRBJ2-5, with 9 nucleotides matching TRBD2. Trimming removed 4 bases from V and 5 bases from J; junction bases left unmatched: 5. Germline CDR1 SNHLY, CDR2 FYNNEI. The CDR3 is 14 amino acids. The CDR3 sequence is CASSASAGGETQYF. CDR3 in DNA: TGTGCCAGCAGTGCTTCGGCGGGGGGGGAGACCCAGTACTTC. The full variable domain, in which reference TRBV2 and TRBJ2-5 provide the parts outside the CDR3, is EPEVTQTPSHQVTQMGQEVILRCVPISNHLYFYWYRQILGQKVEFLVSFYNNEISEKSEIFDDQFSVERPDGSNFTLKIRSTKLEDSAMYFCASSASAGGETQYFGPGTRLLVL.

This clone was detected only once. Within the sample, other DNA sequences also encode this same CDR3. The V gene is TRBV2, the J gene TRBJ1-1; 7 bases fit TRBD1. J lost 1 base, V lost 6 bases, and 2 bases had no gene match. CDR1 SNHLY and CDR2 FYNNEI come from the germline V gene. This CDR3 is built from 13 residues. The CDR3 here is CASRDRANTEAFF. In DNA, the CDR3 is TGTGCCAGCAGAGACAGGGCGAACACTGAAGCTTTCTTT.

The chain uses TRBV6-1 and TRBJ1-5; D possibly corresponds to TRBD1 (5 bases). Deletions cut 1 base from V and 1 base from J, with 14 bases between. The CDR3 runs 17 residues. In germline, CDR1 is MNHNS, CDR2 SASEGT. The DNA for the CDR3 is TGTGCCAGCAGTGAAGGGACTGCCCGGGGCAGCAATCAGCCCCAGCATTTT. Its translation: CASSEGTARGSNQPQHF.

This chain uses TRBV7-8 with TRBJ2-3; 7 bases align to TRBD2. Germline values: CDR1 SGHVS, CDR2 FQNEAQ. This CDR3 has 14 residues. V was pared by 5 bases and J by 0 bases, with 2 bases of the junction left unmatched. CDR3 loop: CASSNSGSTDTQYF. The CDR3 DNA sequence: TGTGCCAGCAGCAATAGCGGGAGCACAGATACGCAGTATTTT.

This chain joins TRBV7-9 and TRBJ2-5; D possibly uses TRBD1 or TRBD2 (6 bases each). This CDR3 is built from 15 residues. Germline loops: CDR1 SEHNR, CDR2 FQNEAQ (reference sequence). V was shortened by 5 bases and J by 5 bases, with 18 bases between the two germline ends. The chain's CDR3 is CASSAPFGGGETQYF. Here the CDR3 DNA reads TGTGCCAGCAGCGCCCCATTCGGGGGCGGGGAGACCCAGTACTTC.

V gene TRBV5-1 combines with J gene TRBJ2-1, with TRBD1 matching 7 bases. The CDR3 is 14 residues long. The V gene's germline CDR1 is SGHRS and CDR2 YFSETQ. V was pared by 3 bases and J by 6 bases, with 6 bases of the junction left unmatched. As DNA, the CDR3 is TGCGCCAGCAGCTCCGTGACAGGGATCAATGAGCAGTTCTTC. This gives the protein CASSSVTGINEQFF.

The chain joins TRBV18 to TRBJ1-1; 7 bases are a match to TRBD1. The length of the CDR3 is 13 residues. Germline V gene data show CDR1 as KGHSH and CDR2 as LQKENI. V dropped 6 bases and J dropped 4; count of bases not matched to a gene: 5. The CDR3 here is CASSHDRVTEAFF. The CDR3 coding sequence is TGTGCCAGCTCTCACGACAGGGTCACTGAAGCTTTCTTT.

The chain carries TRBV5-1 and TRBJ2-3; 9 bases line up with TRBD2. V lost 1 base to trimming and J lost 0 bases; unmatched junction nucleotides: 6. The germline CDR1 and CDR2 sequences are SGHRS and YFSETQ. The CDR3 is 17 residues long. Here the CDR3 reads CASSLKIAGVSTDTQYF. CDR3 DNA sequence: TGCGCCAGCAGCTTGAAAATAGCGGGAGTGAGCACAGATACGCAGTATTTT.

For this clone: This sample also contains other DNA sequences that code for the same CDR3. This chain connects TRBV27 to TRBJ2-3; a possible D gene is TRBD2 (5 bases). V dropped 5 bases and J dropped 1 base, with 7 bases sitting between them. The germline CDR1 and CDR2 sequences are MNHEY and SMNVEV (reference sequence). This CDR3 contains 13 residues. CDR3 in amino acids: CASSPGGTDTQYF. In DNA form, the CDR3 reads TGTGCCAGCAGTCCCGGGGGCACAGATACGCAGTATTTT.

The chain has TRBV2 and TRBJ2-1, with D perhaps TRBD1 (5 bases). Germline CDR1 reads SNHLY; CDR2 reads FYNNEI. The CDR3 is made up of 14 amino acids. Trimming stripped 9 bases from V and 2 bases from J, with 14 bases between. The CDR3 sequence is CASGHIPPYNEQFF. CDR3 nucleotide sequence: TGTGCCAGTGGACACATACCACCCTACAATGAGCAGTTCTTC.

As concerns this clone: Other DNA variants within this sample encode the same CDR3. The chain recombines TRBV5-1 with TRBJ1-5, with a weak D call TRBD1 (6 bases). The germline CDR1 and CDR2 sequences are SGHRS and YFSETQ. The CDR3 contains 15 residues. The ends were cut back, 0 bases at V and 6 bases at J, with 13 bases in the middle. The CDR3 DNA reads TGCGCCAGCAGCTTGGAGGGCCAGGGGCCTCAGCCCCAGCATTTT. Amino acids: CASSLEGQGPQPQHF.

The V gene is TRBV19, the J gene TRBJ1-2; 7 nucleotides line up with TRBD1. V trimming: 8 bases; J trimming: 2 bases; junction bases outside the gene matches: 17. The CDR3 consists of 17 residues. Germline values: CDR1 LNHDA, CDR2 SQIVND (reference sequence). In DNA form, the CDR3 reads TGTGCCAGTTACAACCCGACAGGGCCCCTCGGAAACTATGGCTACACCTTC. Translated: CASYNPTGPLGNYGYTF.

The rearrangement joins TRBV12-2 to TRBJ2-7; the table's D call, TRBD2, was not checked against the DNA. TRBV12-2 is labeled a pseudogene. The CDR3 length is 15 residues. This chain's CDR3 is CASRLALAGAYEQYF. CDR3 bases: TGTGCAAGTCGCTTAGCTCTAGCGGGGGCCTACGAGCAGTACTTC.

The chain recombines TRBV7-9 with TRBJ1-3; TRBD1 aligns across 9 bases. The CDR3 has 19 amino acids. The ends lost 2 bases at V and 2 bases at J; junction bases unmatched: 13. The germline CDR1 and CDR2 sequences are SEHNR and FQNEAQ (reference sequence). CDR3 amino acids: CASSLTQGAVWLTGNTIYF. DNA for the CDR3: TGTGCCAGCAGCTTAACACAGGGGGCGGTGTGGTTGACTGGAAACACCATATATTTT.

V and J are TRBV5-1 and TRBJ1-5, with D uncertain. The CDR3 sequence is 16 residues long. The ends were cut back, 4 bases at V and 0 bases at J, with 14 bases in the middle. The germline CDR1 and CDR2 sequences are SGHRS and YFSETQ. In nucleotides, the CDR3 is TGCGCCAGCAGCCCGTACCCCCGCGATAGCAATCAGCCCCAGCATTTT. It encodes CASSPYPRDSNQPQHF.

The chain employs TRBV27 and TRBJ2-1; D is uncertain. CDR3 length: 15 amino acids. Germline CDR1 reads MNHEY; CDR2 reads SMNVEV (reference sequence). V was clipped by 4 bases and J by 2 bases, with 12 bases between them. The CDR3 is CASSSQSLAYNEQFF. CDR3 coding DNA: TGTGCCAGCAGTTCCCAAAGCTTGGCCTACAATGAGCAGTTCTTC.

The chain couples TRBV2 to TRBJ2-6; D remains unclear. V was shortened by 4 bases and J by 1 base, with 14 bases between the two germline ends. This CDR3 region has 17 residues. The germline CDR1 and CDR2 sequences are SNHLY and FYNNEI. DNA for the CDR3: TGTGCCAGCAGTGGACTCGGGTCCAGGTCTGGGGCCAACGTCCTGACTTTC. As protein: CASSGLGSRSGANVLTF.

This clone came up a few times. This chain uses TRBV5-6 with TRBJ2-2; a weak D match, TRBD1 (5 bases). CDR1 is SGHDT, CDR2 YYEEEE, per germline. V lost 5 bases and J lost 5, with 10 bases in between. The CDR3 length is 13 residues. DNA of the CDR3: TGTGCCAGCAGGGGGCGTCGGACCGGGGAGCTGTTTTTT. Its protein product is CASRGRRTGELFF.

The V and J genes are TRBV5-4 and TRBJ2-7, with 11 nucleotides matching TRBD2. J gave up 5 bases and V 4 bases, and 2 bases lay outside the gene matches. CDR1 and CDR2 (germline): SGHNT, YYREEE (reference sequence). The CDR3 sequence is 13 residues long. CDR3: CASSKGLADEQYF. The CDR3 DNA reads as TGTGCCAGCAGCAAGGGACTAGCGGACGAGCAGTACTTC.

The genes are TRBV19 and TRBJ2-1, with unresolved D. V was shortened by 5 bases and J by 9 bases, with 8 bases between the two germline ends. Per germline, CDR1 LNHDA and CDR2 SQIVND (reference sequence). This CDR3 spans 11 amino acids. CDR3 amino acids: CASSVLGEQFF. As DNA, the CDR3 is TGTGCCAGTAGTGTGTTAGGTGAGCAGTTCTTC.

As regards this clone: The same CDR3 is also encoded by other DNA sequences in this sample. This chain links TRBV29-1 with TRBJ2-5; 8 bases are a match to TRBD2. The DNA end is a closer match to TRBJ2-7, so the J assignment may be wrong. CDR1 is SQVTM, CDR2 ANQGSEA, per germline. The CDR3 consists of 13 residues. The CDR3 sequence is CSVVSGSSYEQYF. Here the CDR3 DNA reads TGCAGCGTTGTGAGCGGGAGCTCCTACGAGCAGTACTTC.

The chain carries TRBV29-1 and TRBJ2-2; possibly TRBD2 for D (6 bases). This CDR3 has 15 amino acids. V lost 4 bases and J lost 4, with 16 bases in between. The V gene's germline CDR1 is SQVTM and CDR2 ANQGSEA. CDR3 amino acids: CSVGGGADGTGELFF. The CDR3 region has the DNA TGCAGCGTTGGCGGCGGGGCAGACGGCACCGGGGAGCTGTTTTTT.

The rearrangement uses TRBV18 and TRBJ2-7, with 9 bases matching TRBD1. V trimming: 10 bases; J trimming: 2 bases; junction bases outside the gene matches: 6. Germline V gene sequence: CDR1 KGHSH, CDR2 LQKENI. This CDR3 comprises 13 residues. The CDR3 region is CATGQGSTYEQYF. In DNA, the CDR3 is TGTGCCACCGGACAGGGGTCTACCTACGAGCAGTACTTC.

J is TRBJ1-1 and V is TRBV28, with 11 bases lining up with TRBD1. Unmatched junction bases numbered 10, after V lost 7 bases and J lost 0 bases. This CDR3 has 17 residues. Looked up from germline, CDR1 is MDHEN and CDR2 is SYDVKM. DNA of the CDR3: TGTGCCAGCATAAGAAGGGGGACAGGGGGGTTGAACACTGAAGCTTTCTTT. Translating gives CASIRRGTGGLNTEAFF.

CDR3 amino acids: CATSPGFGTEAFF. The CDR3 region has the DNA TGTGCCACCTCCCCCGGCTTTGGCACTGAAGCTTTCTTT. The chain uses TRBV19 and TRBJ1-1, with D unresolved. The V end was cut by 10 bases, the J end by 4 bases, with 16 bases between. CDR1 LNHDA and CDR2 SQIVND come from the germline V gene (reference sequence). The CDR3 covers 13 residues.